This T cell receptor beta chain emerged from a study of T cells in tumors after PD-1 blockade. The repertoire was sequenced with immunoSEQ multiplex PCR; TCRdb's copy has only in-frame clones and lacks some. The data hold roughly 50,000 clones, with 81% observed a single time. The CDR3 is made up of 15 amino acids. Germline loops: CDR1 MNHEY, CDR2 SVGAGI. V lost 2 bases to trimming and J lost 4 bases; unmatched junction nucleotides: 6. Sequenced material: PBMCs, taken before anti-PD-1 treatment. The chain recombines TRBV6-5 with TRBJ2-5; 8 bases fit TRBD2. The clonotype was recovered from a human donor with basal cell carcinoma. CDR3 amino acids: CASSYRDGGAETQYF. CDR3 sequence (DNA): TGTGCCAGCAGTTACCGGGACGGGGGGGCAGAGACCCAGTACTTC.